The rows below give T cell receptor beta chains drawn from one sample of a study of blood T cell repertoires in COVID-19. TCRdb's copy holds only in-frame clones and misses some; the assay was immunoSEQ multiplex PCR. Among about 61,000 clones listed, 91% were seen once. Specimen: peripheral blood. Source of these receptors: a human donor in a cohort sampled during active COVID-19. The CDR3 runs from the conserved cysteine through the conserved F or W. A D gene is named only where the DNA matches it firmly. For some rows the clone size is stated as once, few or many, or as a class when expanded; others skip it.

CDR3aa,CDR3nt,d_gene,abundance,v_gene,j_gene
CASGSEFEAFF,TGTGCTAGTGGTTCTGAGTTTGAAGCTTTCTTT,NA,NA,TRBV12-5,TRBJ1-1
CASSLDRGRNYGYTF,TGCGCCAGCAGCTTGGACAGGGGTCGGAACTATGGCTACACCTTC,TRBD1,NA,TRBV5-1,TRBJ1-2
CASSPLAGINNEQFF,TGTGCCAGCAGCCCCCTAGCGGGGATAAACAATGAGCAGTTCTTC,TRBD2,NA,TRBV7-3,TRBJ2-1
CATLPWGGPYNEQFF,TGTGCCACCCTCCCGTGGGGGGGGCCTTACAATGAGCAGTTCTTC,NA,NA,TRBV30,TRBJ2-1
CASRSHRTYSNQPQHF,TGTGCCAGCCGGTCACACAGAACTTATAGCAATCAGCCCCAGCATTTT,NA,NA,TRBV28,TRBJ1-5
CASSLGASRTDTQYF,TGTGCCAGCAGCTTAGGAGCGAGCCGCACAGATACGCAGTATTTT,NA,NA,TRBV7-2,TRBJ2-3
CASLTGPGTSGNSTDTQYF,TGTGCCAGCCTAACCGGACCGGGAACTAGCGGGAATAGCACAGATACGCAGTATTTT,NA,NA,TRBV21-1,TRBJ2-3
CASSNSGHENEKLFF,TGTGCCAGCAGTAATTCGGGACACGAGAATGAAAAACTGTTTTTT,NA,once,TRBV28,TRBJ1-4
CASSPEVGTSYNSPLHF,TGCGCCAGCAGTCCTGAGGTGGGGACATCCTATAATTCACCCCTCCACTTT,NA,NA,TRBV5-1,TRBJ1-6
CASSPLMGEEAEKLFF,TGTGCCAGCTCACCCCTGATGGGGGAGGAGGCCGAAAAACTGTTTTTT,NA,NA,TRBV18,TRBJ1-4
CASSLGQGDEQYF,TGTGCCAGCAGCCTGGGACAGGGCGACGAGCAGTACTTC,TRBD1,few,TRBV7-3,TRBJ2-7
CSVEDDSIGADTQYF,TGCAGCGTTGAAGATGACTCCATAGGCGCAGATACGCAGTATTTT,NA,NA,TRBV29-1,TRBJ2-3
CASSQDLRLGGGGETQYF,TGTGCCAGCAGCCAAGATCTTCGGCTTGGCGGGGGGGGAGAGACCCAGTACTTC,TRBD2,NA,TRBV3-1/TRBV3-2,TRBJ2-5
CASSVATGGGKLFF,TGTGCCAGCAGCGTAGCTACAGGGGGAGGAAAACTGTTTTTT,TRBD1,NA,TRBV9,TRBJ1-4
CASSLLTSGGPHYEQYF,TGTGCCAGCAGCTTACTAACTAGCGGGGGGCCGCACTACGAGCAGTACTTC,TRBD2,NA,TRBV7-9,TRBJ2-7
CASSYSWDRGYTEAFF,TGTGCCAGCAGTTACTCGTGGGACAGGGGGTATACTGAAGCTTTCTTT,TRBD1,NA,TRBV6-5,TRBJ1-1
CASEGGVPNYGYTF,TGTGCCAGCGAGGGCGGGGTACCAAACTATGGCTACACCTTC,NA,few,TRBV28,TRBJ1-2
CASSSLRELVANTGELFF,TGTGCCAGCAGTTCCTTGCGGGAGTTGGTGGCCAACACCGGGGAGCTGTTTTTT,TRBD2,NA,TRBV28,TRBJ2-2
CASDEHGGYEQYF,TGTGCCAGCGACGAACACGGGGGGTACGAGCAGTACTTC,TRBD2,NA,TRBV28,TRBJ2-7
CASSYSTGWGNTIYF,TGTGCCAGCAGTTACTCTACAGGGTGGGGAAACACCATATATTTT,NA,few,TRBV6-5,TRBJ1-3
CASSIHRDSSTDTQYF,TGCGCCAGCAGCATACACCGGGACTCGAGCACAGATACGCAGTATTTT,NA,NA,TRBV5-1,TRBJ2-3
CASSLTGSEAFF,TGTGCCAGCAGCCTCACGGGGTCTGAAGCTTTCTTT,NA,few,TRBV5-4,TRBJ1-1
CASSHTSGIMNEQFF,TGTGCCAGCAGCCACACTAGCGGGATTATGAATGAGCAGTTCTTC,TRBD2,NA,TRBV3-1/TRBV3-2,TRBJ2-1
CAWSVPGNAEAFF,TGTGCCTGGAGTGTACCAGGGAACGCTGAAGCTTTCTTT,NA,NA,TRBV30,TRBJ1-1
CASSLAQGAFVAYEQYF,TGCGCCAGCAGCTTGGCACAGGGGGCTTTCGTAGCCTACGAGCAGTACTTC,TRBD1,NA,TRBV5-1,TRBJ2-7
CAWGAGSNSYEQYF,TGTGCCTGGGGGGCCGGGAGTAACTCCTACGAGCAGTACTTC,NA,few,TRBV30,TRBJ2-7
CASSRQLPYGYTF,TGTGCCAGCAGCAGACAGCTACCATATGGCTACACCTTC,NA,NA,TRBV12-3/TRBV12-4,TRBJ1-2
CASGLVLGGRSYNSPLHF,TGTGCTAGTGGTTTGGTACTTGGGGGGAGATCCTATAATTCACCCCTCCACTTT,NA,NA,TRBV12-5,TRBJ1-6
CASSIGPSGFNEQYF,TGTGCCAGTAGTATTGGCCCTAGCGGATTCAACGAGCAGTACTTC,TRBD2,NA,TRBV19,TRBJ2-7
CASSFTGANYGYTF,TGCGCCAGCAGCTTTACAGGGGCTAACTATGGCTACACCTTC,TRBD1,NA,TRBV5-1,TRBJ1-2
CASSVIGTAEQYF,TGTGCCAGTAGCGTAATCGGGACAGCCGAGCAGTACTTC,TRBD1,NA,TRBV19,TRBJ2-7
CATGTGGPYEQYF,TGTGCCACCGGGACAGGGGGACCCTACGAGCAGTACTTC,TRBD1,NA,TRBV10-3,TRBJ2-7
CATSSGTGIYEQYF,TGTGCCACCTCGAGCGGGACAGGGATCTACGAGCAGTACTTC,TRBD1,once,TRBV4-2,TRBJ2-7
CASSQDHVVGGGSTDTQYF,TGCGCCAGCAGCCAAGATCATGTCGTAGGCGGGGGCTCCACAGATACGCAGTATTTT,NA,NA,TRBV4-1,TRBJ2-3
CASSAPLGGRMNTEAFF,TGTGCCAGCAGTGCTCCCCTGGGGGGGCGAATGAACACTGAAGCTTTCTTT,NA,NA,TRBV25-1,TRBJ1-1
CAWSFGLNTEAFF,TGTGCCTGGAGTTTCGGGTTGAACACTGAAGCTTTCTTT,NA,NA,TRBV30,TRBJ1-1